This record covers a single T cell receptor (beta chain). Its antigen is not identified. Time point meaning: newly diagnosed GD, antithyroid drugs for less than 3 months. RNA from PBMCs was the source of the TCR library. Libraries of TCR beta came from iRepertoire HTBI primers plus Arm-PCR of CDR3 regions. TCRdb analysed the multiplex PCR reads with MiXCR anew, one entry per CDR3 protein. In the table there are about 240,000 distinct CDR3 sequences, around 20% of which are singletons. This entry belongs to a study of regulatory T cells in long-lasting Graves disease. Findings and limits, study-wide: Segments TRBV28, TRBJ1-2 and TRBJ2-5 showed preferential usage in persistent disease.

CDR1 ENHRY and CDR2 SYGVKD come from the germline V gene. This CDR3 is built from 16 residues. The specimen was peripheral blood mononuclear cells (PBMCs), collected at new diagnosis, from a patient treated with antithyroid drugs. This chain uses TRBV10-3 with TRBJ2-1, with D perhaps TRBD1 (6 bases). The receptor was derived from a female donor with Graves disease. CDR3 bases: TGTGCTACTGGGACAAGGGCTACGATATCCTACAATGAGCAGTTCTTC. It specifies CATGTRATISYNEQFF.